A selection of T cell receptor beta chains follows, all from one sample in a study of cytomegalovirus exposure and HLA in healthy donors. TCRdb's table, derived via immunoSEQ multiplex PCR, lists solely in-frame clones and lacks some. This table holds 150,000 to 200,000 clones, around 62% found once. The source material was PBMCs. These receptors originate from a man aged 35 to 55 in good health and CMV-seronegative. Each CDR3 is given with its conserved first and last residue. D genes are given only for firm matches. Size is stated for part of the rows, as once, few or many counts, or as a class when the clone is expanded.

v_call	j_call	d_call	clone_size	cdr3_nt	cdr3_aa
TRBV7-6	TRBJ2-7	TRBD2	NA	TGTGCCAGCAGCTTAGCTAGGACTAGCGGGACGTATTACGAGCAGTACTTC	CASSLARTSGTYYEQYF
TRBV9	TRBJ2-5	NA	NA	TGTGCCAGCAGCGAACAGGGAGTACGGGAGACCCAGTACTTC	CASSEQGVRETQYF
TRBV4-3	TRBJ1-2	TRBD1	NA	TGCGCCAGCAGCCAAGAGGGACAGGGTCGGTACTATGGCTACACCTTC	CASSQEGQGRYYGYTF
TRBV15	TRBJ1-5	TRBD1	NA	TGTGCCACCAGCAGGGGACAGCCTGATCAGCCCCAGCATTTT	CATSRGQPDQPQHF
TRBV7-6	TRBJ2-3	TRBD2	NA	TGTGCCAGCAGCGCCGGACTAGCGGGGGCAACAGATACGCAGTATTTT	CASSAGLAGATDTQYF
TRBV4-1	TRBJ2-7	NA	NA	TGCGCCAGCAAAAGTCGTGAGTACGAGCAGTACTTC	CASKSREYEQYF
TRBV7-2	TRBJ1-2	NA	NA	TGTGCCAGCAGCTTAAACGGGAACTATGGCTACACCTTC	CASSLNGNYGYTF
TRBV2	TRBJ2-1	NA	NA	TGTGCCTCCGAGGACGGGGGTTTGGGTGAGCAGTTCTTC	CASEDGGLGEQFF
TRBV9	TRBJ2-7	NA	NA	TGTGCCAGCAGCGCCAACAGGGGAGGCCCTTACGAGCAGTACTTC	CASSANRGGPYEQYF
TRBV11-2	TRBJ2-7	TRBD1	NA	TGTGCCAGCAGCCGCCTCGACAGGGGGTACCCCTACGAGCAGTACTTC	CASSRLDRGYPYEQYF
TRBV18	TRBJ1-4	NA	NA	TGTGCCAGCTCAGCAGGGGAAGAAAAACTGTTTTTT	CASSAGEEKLFF
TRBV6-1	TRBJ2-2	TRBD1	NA	TGTGCCACCTCGACAGGGGGCGCCTCCGGGGAGCTGTTTTTT	CATSTGGASGELFF
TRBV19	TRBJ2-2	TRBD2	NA	TGTGCCAGTACTTCCAGCGGGGGGTTGACCGGGGAGCTGTTTTTT	CASTSSGGLTGELFF
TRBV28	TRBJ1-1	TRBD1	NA	TGTGCCAGCAGTTTCCAGGGACAGGTGAACACTGAAGCTTTCTTT	CASSFQGQVNTEAFF
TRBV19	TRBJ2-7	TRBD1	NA	TGTGCCAGTAGTAAACCTCGGGACAGGGGAGTTGTCGAGCAGTACTTC	CASSKPRDRGVVEQYF
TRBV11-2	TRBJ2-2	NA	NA	TGTGCCAGCAGCCCAATTAGGCGGCTAGCCACCGGGGAGCTGTTTTTT	CASSPIRRLATGELFF
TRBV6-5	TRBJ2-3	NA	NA	TGTGCCAGCAGTGGCCAGGCGCGGGGCACAGATACGCAGTATTTT	CASSGQARGTDTQYF
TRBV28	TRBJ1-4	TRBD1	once	TGTGCCAGCAGTTTCCCAGGGGGCTACGATGAAAAACTGTTTTTT	CASSFPGGYDEKLFF
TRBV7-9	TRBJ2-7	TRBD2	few	TGTTCCAGCAGCCACGGGAGGGGGGAGGTTGAGCAGTACTTC	CSSSHGRGEVEQYF
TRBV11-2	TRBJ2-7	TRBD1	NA	TGTGCCAGCAGCTCCGGGACAGGGGTGTACGAGCAGTACTTC	CASSSGTGVYEQYF
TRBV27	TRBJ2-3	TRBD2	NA	TGTGCCAGCAGTTTATTCCGTAGCGGGGGGGCCGGGGATACGCAGTATTTT	CASSLFRSGGAGDTQYF
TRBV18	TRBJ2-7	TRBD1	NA	TGTGCCAGCTCACAGGGGGGACAGGTCTACGAGCAGTACTTC	CASSQGGQVYEQYF
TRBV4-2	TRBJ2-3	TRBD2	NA	TGTGCCAGCAGCCAAGGGACTAGCGGGAGCGTAGATACGCAGTATTTT	CASSQGTSGSVDTQYF
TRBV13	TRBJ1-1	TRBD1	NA	TGTGCCAGCAGCCCCCGGACAGGGGGCACTGAAGCTTTCTTT	CASSPRTGGTEAFF
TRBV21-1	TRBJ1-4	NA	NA	TGTGCCAGACGTTCCGGGCAGGGATCCACTTTGATAACTAATGAAAAACTGTTTTTT	CARRSGQGSTLITNEKLFF
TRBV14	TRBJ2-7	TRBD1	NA	TGTGCCAGCAGCCCCGGGACAGGGAACTCCTACGAGCAGTACTTC	CASSPGTGNSYEQYF
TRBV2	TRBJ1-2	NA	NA	TGTGCCAGCAGTGAAAGCCCGACCTCTACCGGGCGGGAGGGCTACACCTTC	CASSESPTSTGREGYTF
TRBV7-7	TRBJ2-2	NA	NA	TGTGCCAGCAGCTCAGGGTCCACCGGGGAGCTGTTTTTT	CASSSGSTGELFF
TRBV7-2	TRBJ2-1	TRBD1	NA	TGTGCCAGCAGCTTGACAGGGGTGGCCTACAATGAGCAGTTCTTC	CASSLTGVAYNEQFF
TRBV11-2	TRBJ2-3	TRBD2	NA	TGTGCCAGCAGCTTAGATCCCCTCATCAAAGGTCGCGGGGGGGGAGATACGCAGTATTTT	CASSLDPLIKGRGGGDTQYF
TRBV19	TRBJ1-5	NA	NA	TGTGCCAGTAGTATAGGGGGAGGGGGTTATCAGCCCCAGCATTTT	CASSIGGGGYQPQHF
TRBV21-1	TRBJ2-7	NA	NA	TGTGCCAGCAGCAAGACAGGGCTCTGCTACGAGCAGTACTTC	CASSKTGLCYEQYF
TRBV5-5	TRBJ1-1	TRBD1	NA	TGTGCCAGCAGCTTGGTGGTGGGGACAGGGGAGACTGAAGCTTTCTTT	CASSLVVGTGETEAFF
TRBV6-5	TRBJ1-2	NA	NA	TGTGCCAGCAGGTCTCAGGGGCTGTCGGGCTACACCTTC	CASRSQGLSGYTF
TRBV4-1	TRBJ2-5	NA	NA	TGCGCCAGCAGCCTTGGACAGAAAGAGACCCAGTACTTC	CASSLGQKETQYF
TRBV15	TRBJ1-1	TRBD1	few	TGTGCCACCAGCAATTTTACAGGGGGGTACACTGAAGCTTTCTTT	CATSNFTGGYTEAFF
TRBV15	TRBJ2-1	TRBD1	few	TGTGCCACCAGCGCCTGGACCGGGACAGGGGTCAATGAGCAGTTCTTC	CATSAWTGTGVNEQFF